Shown below are 22 T cell receptor beta chains from a single sample sequenced in a study of shared clonotypes between healthy human individuals. The assay was immunoSEQ multiplex PCR, and TCRdb's table has in-frame clones only and misses some. Of approximately 100,000 clones listed, under 80% are singletons. Sequenced material: memory CD8+ T cells sorted from blood. Regarding subset: CD45RO+ cells pooled with CCR7-negative TemRA cells. These receptors all come from a man aged 25 to 40 in good health.

This clone was counted only a few times. The chain recombines TRBV2 with TRBJ2-1; tentatively, D is TRBD2 (6 bases). V gave up 8 bases and J gave up 10 bases, with 18 bases separating them. Germline loops: CDR1 SNHLY, CDR2 FYNNEI. The CDR3 length is 13 residues. CDR3 amino acids: CASEDNTAGEQFF. Here the CDR3 DNA reads TGTGCCAGCGAAGATAACACCGCGGGAGAGCAGTTCTTC. Filled out from reference TRBV2 and TRBJ2-1, the complete variable domain reads EPEVTQTPSHQVTQMGQEVILRCVPISNHLYFYWYRQILGQKVEFLVSFYNNEISEKSEIFDDQFSVERPDGSNFTLKIRSTKLEDSAMYFCASEDNTAGEQFFGPGTRLTVL.

With respect to this clone: The same CDR3 is also encoded by other DNA sequences in this sample. The CDR3 here is CASSSGPSSYNEQFF. CDR3 sequence (DNA): TGTGCCAGCAGCTCGGGACCGAGCTCCTACAATGAGCAGTTCTTC. The rearrangement links TRBV7-8 to TRBJ2-1; the D gene could be TRBD1 or TRBD2 (5 bases each). V was pared by 4 bases and J by 0 bases, with 10 bases between. CDR1 and CDR2 from the germline V gene are SGHVS and FQNEAQ. This CDR3 region has 15 residues.

The chain is built from TRBV7-8 and TRBJ1-5; 9 nucleotides align to TRBD1. Germline V gives CDR1 SGHVS, CDR2 FQNEAQ. This CDR3 region has 17 residues. The ends lost 5 bases at V and 6 bases at J; junction bases unmatched: 14. The CDR3 protein is CASSPRMGTGGGQPQHF. The CDR3 coding sequence is TGTGCCAGCAGCCCCCGGATGGGAACAGGGGGCGGTCAGCCCCAGCATTTT.

This chain connects TRBV14 to TRBJ2-2, with D unclear. CDR3 length equals 15 residues. Germline assignment: CDR1 SGHDN and CDR2 FVKESK. V was cut by 0 bases and J by 3 bases, with 8 bases left in between. DNA for the CDR3: TGTGCCAGCAGCCAAGAGCCGTGGTACACCGGGGAGCTGTTTTTT. Translating it yields CASSQEPWYTGELFF.

This chain uses TRBV9 with TRBJ2-7; 7 nucleotides agree with TRBD2. Germline values: CDR1 SGDLS, CDR2 YYNGEE. This CDR3 contains 16 residues. V lost 0 bases and J lost 2; bases outside the gene matches: 8. The CDR3 reads CASSVDWASGPYEQYF. The CDR3, as DNA: TGTGCCAGCAGCGTAGACTGGGCTAGCGGCCCCTACGAGCAGTACTTC.

This clone has only a few counts. The gene calls are TRBV7-9 and TRBJ2-1; 10 positions agree with TRBD2. The V segment lost 5 bases and the J segment 2 bases; nucleotides outside the gene matches: 6. This CDR3 spans 16 amino acids. CDR1 SEHNR and CDR2 FQNEAQ come from the germline V gene (reference sequence). The CDR3 bases are TGTGCCAGCAGCCCCCGAAGCGGGAGGGCCTACAATGAGCAGTTCTTC. Translation gives CASSPRSGRAYNEQFF.

The chain joins TRBV11-3 to TRBJ2-1; TRBD2 agrees at 8 bases. V gave up 2 bases and J gave up 4 bases; unmatched junction bases: 4. Germline lookup yields CDR1 SGHNT and CDR2 YENEEA. The CDR3 spans 15 residues. CDR3 nucleotide sequence: TGTGCCAGCAGCTTATCGGGAGGGCCGTACAATGAGCAGTTCTTC. Translation: CASSLSGGPYNEQFF. Full variable domain (rest looked up from reference TRBV11-3 and TRBJ2-1): EAGVVQSPRYKIIEKKQPVAFWCNPISGHNTLYWYLQNLGQGPELLIRYENEEAVDDSQLPKDRFSAERLKGVDSTLKIQPAELGDSAVYLCASSLSGGPYNEQFFGPGTRLTVL.

This rearrangement joins TRBV29-1 to TRBJ2-7; 8 bases map to TRBD2. From germline, CDR1 is SQVTM and CDR2 ANQGSEA. This CDR3 comprises 15 residues. Unmatched junction bases numbered 9, after V lost 4 bases and J lost 1 base. The CDR3 spells CSVAPGLEGSYEQYF. DNA for the CDR3: TGCAGCGTTGCACCGGGACTAGAAGGGTCCTACGAGCAGTACTTC.

This chain uses TRBV4-3 with TRBJ2-7; the D is unclear. The germline gives CDR1 LGHNA, CDR2 YSLEER. Between the trimmed V and J ends, which lost 3 bases and 6 bases, there was a span of 6 bases. CDR3 length: 11 residues. DNA of the CDR3: TGCGCCAGCAGCCATTTTGGCGAGCAGTACTTC. Its translation is CASSHFGEQYF.

The chain links TRBV2 to TRBJ1-2; D unclear. The CDR3 totals 13 residues. The V gene's germline CDR1 is SNHLY and CDR2 FYNNEI. V gave up 3 bases and J gave up 10 bases, with 15 bases separating them. DNA of the CDR3: TGTGCCAGCAGTGAGTTTCGGGAGTTTGCCTACACCTTC. Its protein product is CASSEFREFAYTF.

CDR3 loop: CASSHGLLAGVGEQYF. CDR3 DNA sequence: TGCGCCAGCAGCCACGGCCTTCTAGCGGGAGTTGGCGAGCAGTACTTC. This chain connects TRBV4-3 to TRBJ2-7; 10 bases are shared with TRBD2. There are 16 residues in the CDR3. The junction had 11 bases not matched to a gene; V was cut back by 3 bases and J by 6 bases. Germline loops: CDR1 LGHNA, CDR2 YSLEER.

This clone turned up a few times. The chain couples TRBV7-9 to TRBJ2-1; the D gene is possibly TRBD1 (6 bases). The CDR3 runs to 15 residues. V was shortened by 2 bases and J by 5 bases, with 13 bases between the two germline ends. In germline, CDR1 is SEHNR, CDR2 FQNEAQ (reference sequence). For the CDR3, the DNA is TGTGCCAGCAGCTTAAGACAGGCAGATAACAATGAGCAGTTCTTC. Translated, it gives CASSLRQADNNEQFF.

Details on this clone: It may be a read error: a sequence one base away is much more abundant. The V and J genes are TRBV6-4 and TRBJ2-3; TRBD2 agrees at 14 bases. Germline CDR1 and CDR2: MRHNA and SNTAGT. There are 14 residues in the CDR3. CDR3 residues: CVSSGLAGGDTQYF. DNA for the CDR3: TGTGTCAGCAGTGGACTAGCGGGAGGAGATACGCAGTATTTT.

The chain joins TRBV10-3 to TRBJ2-7; D call uncertain. The CDR3 totals 12 residues. Germline V gene lookup returns CDR1 ENHRY and CDR2 SYGVKD. The germline V and J ends were trimmed by 3 bases and 4 bases, with 7 bases remaining between them. CDR3 DNA: TGTGCCATCAGTGAAAAAATGTACGAGCAGTACTTC. Protein sequence: CAISEKMYEQYF.

With respect to this clone: A far larger clone is one nucleotide away, so this likely arose from a read error. At the DNA level, this CDR3 is encoded by other sequences in the same sample as well. This CDR3 reads CASSGSSYEQYF. Here the CDR3 DNA reads TGTGCCAGTAGTGGATCCTCCTACGAGCAGTACTTC. The chain recombines TRBV28 with TRBJ2-7; D ambiguous. This CDR3 has 12 amino acids. Trimming cost V 9 bases and J 0 bases, with 9 bases left between them. Germline CDR1 MDHEN, CDR2 SYDVKM.

The chain employs TRBV19 and TRBJ2-1; TRBD2 matches 7 bases. Trimming cost V 3 bases and J 6 bases; bases outside gene matches: 8. Germline CDR1 is LNHDA and CDR2 is SQIVND (reference sequence). CDR3 size: 15 residues. The CDR3 region is CASSMLGGSLNEQFF. As DNA, the CDR3 is TGTGCCAGTAGTATGCTTGGCGGGAGTCTCAATGAGCAGTTCTTC.

V gene TRBV5-1 combines with J gene TRBJ2-1, with TRBD2 matching 10 bases. Germline CDR1 and CDR2: SGHRS and YFSETQ. Trimming at V came to 2 bases and at J to 4 bases, leaving 9 bases not matched to a gene. The CDR3 runs to 17 residues. In DNA, the CDR3 is TGCGCCAGCAGCTTCCCAAGCGGGAGGGCAGAGTACAATGAGCAGTTCTTC. Translation: CASSFPSGRAEYNEQFF. The complete variable domain, with remaining parts taken from reference TRBV5-1 and TRBJ2-1, reads KAGVTQTPRYLIKTRGQQVTLSCSPISGHRSVSWYQQTPGQGLQFLFEYFSETQRNKGNFPGRFSGRQFSNSRSEMNVSTLELGDSALYLCASSFPSGRAEYNEQFFGPGTRLTVL.

The chain recombines TRBV5-4 with TRBJ1-2, with 12 positions matching TRBD1. Per the germline V gene, CDR1 is SGHNT and CDR2 is YYREEE (reference sequence). V shed 4 bases and J 5 bases; nucleotides not matched to a gene: 9. This CDR3 is built from 16 residues. The CDR3 nucleotides are TGTGCCAGCAGCCCTGGCTCGGGACAGGGGGCGTATGGCTACACCTTC. Protein product: CASSPGSGQGAYGYTF.

The V gene is TRBV5-6, the J gene TRBJ2-3; 11 bases line up with TRBD1. The CDR3 spans 17 residues. The trim removed 2 bases at V and 2 bases at J, leaving 7 bases unmatched. The germline CDR1 and CDR2 sequences are SGHDT and YYEEEE. The CDR3 nucleotides read TGTGCCAGCAGCTTTTCCGGGACAGGGGGACCCACAGATACGCAGTATTTT. Protein product: CASSFSGTGGPTDTQYF.

CDR3 in DNA: TGTGCCAGCACAGCTCACCCAGTATTATACGAGCAGTACTTC. Translated: CASTAHPVLYEQYF. The chain combines TRBV6-1 with TRBJ2-7; D not certain. Germline V gene sequence: CDR1 MNHNS, CDR2 SASEGT. V was shortened by 7 bases and J by 4 bases, with 17 bases between the two germline ends. This CDR3 comprises 14 residues.

As to this clone: One end of the junction does not line up with germline, which may come from a read error. The CDR3 DNA follows: TGTGCCACCAGCCCCTGGGAAGGGGAGACCCAGTACTTC. This translates into CATSPWEGETQYF. The chain recombines TRBV11-2 with TRBJ2-5; D is undetermined. CDR1 SGHAT and CDR2 FQNNGV come from the germline V gene. The CDR3 spans 13 residues.

The CDR3 loop reads CASSPQAETSAYNEQFF. CDR3 bases: TGCGCCAGCAGCCCCCAAGCCGAGACTAGCGCGTACAATGAGCAGTTCTTC. The gene calls are TRBV4-1 and TRBJ2-1, with 8 nucleotides matching TRBD2. Trimming cost V 4 bases and J 4 bases; bases outside gene matches: 12. Germline CDR1 and CDR2: MGHRA and YSYEKL. The CDR3 totals 17 residues.